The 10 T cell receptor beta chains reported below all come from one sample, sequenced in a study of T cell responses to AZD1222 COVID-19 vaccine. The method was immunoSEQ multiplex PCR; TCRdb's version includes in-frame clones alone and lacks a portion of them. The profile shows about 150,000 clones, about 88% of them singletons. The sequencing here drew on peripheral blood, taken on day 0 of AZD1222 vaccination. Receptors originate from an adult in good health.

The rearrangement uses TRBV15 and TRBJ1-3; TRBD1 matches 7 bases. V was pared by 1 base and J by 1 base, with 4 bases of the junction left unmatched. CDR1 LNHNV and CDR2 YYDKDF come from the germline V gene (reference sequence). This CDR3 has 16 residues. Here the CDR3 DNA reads TGTGCCACCAGCAGAGTAAGGGGGCCTTCTGGAAACACCATATATTTT. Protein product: CATSRVRGPSGNTIYF.

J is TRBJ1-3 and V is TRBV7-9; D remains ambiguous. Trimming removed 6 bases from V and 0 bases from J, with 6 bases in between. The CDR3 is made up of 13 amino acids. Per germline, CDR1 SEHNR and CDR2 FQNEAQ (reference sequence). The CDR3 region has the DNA TGTGCCAGCAGGACCGTCTCTGGAAACACCATATATTTT. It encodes CASRTVSGNTIYF. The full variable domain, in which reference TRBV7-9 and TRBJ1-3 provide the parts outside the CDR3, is DTGVSQNPRHKITKRGQNVTFRCDPISEHNRLYWYRQTLGQGPEFLTYFQNEAQLEKSRLLSDRFSAERPKGSFSTLEIQRTEQGDSAMYLCASRTVSGNTIYFGEGSWLTVV.

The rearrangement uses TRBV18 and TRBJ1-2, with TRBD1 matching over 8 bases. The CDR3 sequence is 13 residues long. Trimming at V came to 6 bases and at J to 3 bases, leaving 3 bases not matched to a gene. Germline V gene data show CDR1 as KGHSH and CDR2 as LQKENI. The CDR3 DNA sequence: TGTGCCAGCTCGCCGGGACAGGACTATGGCTACACCTTC. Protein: CASSPGQDYGYTF.

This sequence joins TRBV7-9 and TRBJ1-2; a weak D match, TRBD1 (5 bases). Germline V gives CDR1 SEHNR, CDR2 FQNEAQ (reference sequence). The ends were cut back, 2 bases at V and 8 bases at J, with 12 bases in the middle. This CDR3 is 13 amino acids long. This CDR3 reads CASSLQGVEGYTF. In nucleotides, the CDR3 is TGTGCCAGCAGCTTACAAGGGGTCGAAGGCTACACCTTC.

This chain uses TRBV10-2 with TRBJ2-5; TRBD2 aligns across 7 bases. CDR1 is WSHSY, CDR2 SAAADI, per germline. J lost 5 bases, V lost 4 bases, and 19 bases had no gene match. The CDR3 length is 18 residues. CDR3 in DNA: TGCGCCAGCAGTGGCCCCCGCGGGGGAACACTAAGTCGGGAGACCCAGTACTTC. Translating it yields CASSGPRGGTLSRETQYF.

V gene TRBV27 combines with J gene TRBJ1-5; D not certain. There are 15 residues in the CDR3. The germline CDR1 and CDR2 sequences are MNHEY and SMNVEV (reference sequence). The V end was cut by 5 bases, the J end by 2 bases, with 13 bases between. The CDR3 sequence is CASSPSSGGNQPQHF. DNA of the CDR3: TGTGCCAGCAGTCCATCCTCGGGCGGCAATCAGCCCCAGCATTTT.

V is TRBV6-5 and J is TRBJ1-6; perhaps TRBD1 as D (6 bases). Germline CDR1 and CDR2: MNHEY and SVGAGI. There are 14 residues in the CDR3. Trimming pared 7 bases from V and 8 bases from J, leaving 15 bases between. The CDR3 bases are TGTGCCAGCACCCTCTCGGGGGCGCATTCACCCCTCCACTTT. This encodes CASTLSGAHSPLHF.

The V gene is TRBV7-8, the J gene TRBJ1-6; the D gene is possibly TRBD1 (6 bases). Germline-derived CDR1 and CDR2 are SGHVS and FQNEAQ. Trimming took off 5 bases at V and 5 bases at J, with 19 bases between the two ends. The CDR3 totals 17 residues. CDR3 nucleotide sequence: TGTGCCAGCAGCCCCGAGGGGGGGCTTATCGATAATTCACCCCTCCACTTT. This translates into CASSPEGGLIDNSPLHF.

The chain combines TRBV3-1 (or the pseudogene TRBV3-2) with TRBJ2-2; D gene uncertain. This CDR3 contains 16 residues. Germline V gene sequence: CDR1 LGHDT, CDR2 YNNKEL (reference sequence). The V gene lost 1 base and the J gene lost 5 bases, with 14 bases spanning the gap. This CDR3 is CASSQGVGGRTGELFF. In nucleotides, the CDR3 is TGTGCCAGCAGCCAAGGGGTTGGTGGTCGGACCGGGGAGCTGTTTTTT.

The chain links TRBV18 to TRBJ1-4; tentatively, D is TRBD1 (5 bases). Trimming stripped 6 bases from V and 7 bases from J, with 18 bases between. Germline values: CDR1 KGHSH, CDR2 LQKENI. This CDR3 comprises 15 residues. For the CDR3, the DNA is TGTGCCAGCTCGGCGTCTCGGGACGGATCTGAAAAACTGTTTTTT. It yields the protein CASSASRDGSEKLFF.